The subject of this entry is one T cell receptor beta chain. The CDR3 consists of 14 residues. Per germline, CDR1 SEHNR and CDR2 FQNEAQ (reference sequence). V dropped 1 base and J dropped 7 bases, with 10 bases sitting between them. The sample is drawn from a study of T cell clones after liver transplantation. Overall study context: A pre-transplant mixed lymphocyte reaction with TCRbeta sequencing defined graft-donor-reactive clones followed in post-transplant blood. Pre-transplant mixed lymphocyte reactions yielded third-party-reactive TCRbeta sequences as comparators for graft-donor-reactive sequences.

Assay: immunoSEQ multiplex PCR; the TCRdb copy retains only in-frame clones and omits some. The table lists more than 95,000 clones, 90% of them singletons. Here the sequenced sample was CD4+ T cells from blood, taken 12 months after liver transplant. The chain uses TRBV7-9 and TRBJ1-4; no definite D call. The sequence came from a human patient who received a liver transplant. Part of the T cells may come from the graft donor. CDR3: CASSLEVVGEKLFF. The CDR3 DNA reads as TGTGCCAGCAGCTTAGAGGTAGTAGGTGAAAAACTGTTTTTT.